The 15 T cell receptor beta chains listed next were all sequenced from one sample in a study of T cell responses to AZD1222 COVID-19 vaccine. TCRdb's copy holds only in-frame clones and misses some; the assay was immunoSEQ multiplex PCR. Among about 150,000 clones listed, around 90% were seen once. Sequences were derived from peripheral blood, sampled on day 0 of AZD1222 vaccination. These receptors were taken from an adult in good health.

This sequence joins TRBV5-8 and TRBJ1-5, with unresolved D. Germline CDR1 and CDR2: SGHTS and YDEGEE. The CDR3 is 15 amino acids. Trimming stripped 4 bases from V and 6 bases from J, with 17 bases between. The CDR3 loop is CASSGGQTRTQPQHF. Here the CDR3 DNA reads TGTGCCAGCAGCGGTGGCCAGACCCGAACTCAGCCCCAGCATTTT.

The chain has TRBV6-5 and TRBJ2-7; the D is unclear. Germline CDR1 and CDR2: MNHEY and SVGAGI. The CDR3 runs 13 residues. V lost 6 bases to trimming and J lost 3 bases, with 12 bases between them. This chain's CDR3 is CASRAPNDYEQYF. CDR3 sequence (DNA): TGTGCCAGCAGGGCGCCCAACGACTACGAGCAGTACTTC.

The chain recombines TRBV7-6 with TRBJ1-3, with D unresolved. CDR1 and CDR2 from the germline V gene are SGHVS and FNYEAQ. This CDR3 has 16 amino acids. V gave up 1 base and J gave up 4 bases, with 14 bases separating them. The CDR3 nucleotides are TGTGCCAGCAGCTTAGGCCCCGGCGGGGTAGGAAACACCATATATTTT. Protein sequence: CASSLGPGGVGNTIYF.

The rearrangement uses TRBV11-2 and TRBJ1-1; 7 positions match TRBD1. Germline values: CDR1 SGHAT, CDR2 FQNNGV. The trim removed 5 bases at V and 10 bases at J, leaving 16 bases unmatched. The CDR3 sequence is 15 residues long. CDR3 DNA: TGTGCCAGCAGCCCCATGGGAGGGGGCCGCTCGGGAGCTTTCTTT. This translates into CASSPMGGGRSGAFF. Drawing the rest from reference TRBV11-2 and TRBJ1-1, the complete variable domain is EAGVAQSPRYKIIEKRQSVAFWCNPISGHATLYWYQQILGQGPKLLIQFQNNGVVDDSQLPKDRFSAERLKGVDSTLKIQPAKLEDSAVYLCASSPMGGGRSGAFFGQGTRLTVV.

The V gene is TRBV6-2 or TRBV6-3, the J gene TRBJ2-7; the D gene is possibly TRBD1 (5 bases). V was clipped by 6 bases and J by 4 bases, with 19 bases between them. Germline V gene sequence: CDR1 MNHEY, CDR2 SVGEGT. The length of the CDR3 is 15 residues. The CDR3 DNA reads TGTGCCAGCAGCCTCACCGAGTCAGGGTTATACGAGCAGTACTTC. Protein sequence: CASSLTESGLYEQYF.

In its sample, this clone was seen once. The chain uses TRBV28 and TRBJ2-6; unclear D gene. Germline CDR1 is MDHEN and CDR2 is SYDVKM. This CDR3 spans 13 amino acids. The V gene lost 7 bases and the J gene lost 2 bases, with 6 bases spanning the gap. CDR3 in amino acids: CASNEAGANVLTF. The CDR3 region has the DNA TGTGCCAGCAACGAGGCTGGGGCCAACGTCCTGACTTTC.

This chain joins TRBV7-9 and TRBJ2-7, with TRBD2 as a possible D gene (6 bases). The V and J ends lost 7 bases and 0 bases respectively, with 13 bases between them. The V gene's germline CDR1 is SEHNR and CDR2 FQNEAQ (reference sequence). The CDR3 is made up of 14 amino acids. Here the CDR3 reads CASTPDGSSYEQYF. The CDR3 nucleotides are TGTGCCAGCACCCCGGACGGGAGCTCCTACGAGCAGTACTTC.

The J gene is TRBJ1-2, the V gene TRBV27, with D possibly TRBD1 on 5 matching bases. Germline V gene sequence: CDR1 MNHEY, CDR2 SMNVEV (reference sequence). Trimming took off 2 bases at V and 4 bases at J, with 14 bases between the two ends. The CDR3 contains 15 residues. CDR3 residues: CASSLGTGVGYGYTF. CDR3 bases: TGTGCCAGCAGTTTAGGTACGGGGGTCGGCTATGGCTACACCTTC.

The CDR3 nucleotides read TGCGCCAGCAGCTTGGTCCCCGGGACAGGGGGCAACTATGGCTACACCTTC. Translated: CASSLVPGTGGNYGYTF. The genes are TRBV5-1 and TRBJ1-2, with TRBD1 identical over 12 bases. J lost 2 bases, V lost 0 bases, and 5 bases had no gene match. The CDR3 is 17 residues long. Germline V CDR1 and CDR2: SGHRS, YFSETQ.

The V gene is TRBV2, the J gene TRBJ1-2; 9 positions agree with TRBD1. The CDR3 is 15 amino acids. Germline V lookup: CDR1 SNHLY, CDR2 FYNNEI. The V and J ends lost 5 bases and 4 bases, in that order; junction bases with no gene match: 8. The CDR3, as DNA: TGTGCCAGCAGTCCTCCGGGACAGGGATCCTATGGCTACACCTTC. Encoded protein: CASSPPGQGSYGYTF.

The chain combines TRBV12-3 or TRBV12-4 with TRBJ2-7; 9 nucleotides agree with TRBD1. CDR3 size: 13 residues. Losses at the gene ends were 7 bases for V and 2 bases for J; bases not matched to a gene: 3. This chain's CDR3 is CASMDRGAYEQYF. As DNA, the CDR3 is TGTGCCAGCATGGACAGGGGAGCCTACGAGCAGTACTTC.

The chain has TRBV5-1 and TRBJ1-1; 7 nucleotides match TRBD1. The CDR3 consists of 16 residues. V was pared by 7 bases and J by 0 bases, with 12 bases of the junction left unmatched. Per the germline V gene, CDR1 is SGHRS and CDR2 is YFSETQ. CDR3 in DNA: TGCGCCAGCGGCACCTCCACAGGGGCCCTGAACACTGAAGCTTTCTTT. Translated, it gives CASGTSTGALNTEAFF.

The chain couples TRBV16 to TRBJ1-2, with D unresolved. CDR3 size: 14 residues. CDR1 KGHSY and CDR2 FQNENV come from the germline V gene. Between the trimmed V and J ends, which lost 0 bases and 4 bases, there was a span of 9 bases. The CDR3 loop reads CASSQSSWSYGYTF. Written as DNA, the CDR3 is TGTGCCAGCAGCCAATCGTCCTGGAGCTATGGCTACACCTTC.

The chain joins TRBV25-1 to TRBJ2-3; no reliable D call. The CDR3 sequence is 15 residues long. The ends were cut back, 1 base at V and 6 bases at J, with 14 bases in the middle. Germline V CDR1 and CDR2: MGHDK, SYGVNS. The CDR3, as DNA: TGTGCCAGCAGTGAATGGGAATGGCGCGGCGATACGCAGTATTTT. Residues: CASSEWEWRGDTQYF. Using reference TRBV25-1 and TRBJ2-3 for the parts outside the CDR3, the full variable domain is EADIYQTPRYLVIGTGKKITLECSQTMGHDKMYWYQQDPGMELHLIHYSYGVNSTEKGDLSSESTVSRIRTEHFPLTLESARPSHTSQYLCASSEWEWRGDTQYFGPGTRLTVL.

This chain joins TRBV21-1 and TRBJ1-1. TRBV21-1 is labeled a pseudogene. The CDR3 is 15 amino acids. CDR3 bases: TGTGCCAGCAGCAAAGTGGAGCGACAGAACACTGAAGCTTTCTTT. It codes for CASSKVERQNTEAFF.